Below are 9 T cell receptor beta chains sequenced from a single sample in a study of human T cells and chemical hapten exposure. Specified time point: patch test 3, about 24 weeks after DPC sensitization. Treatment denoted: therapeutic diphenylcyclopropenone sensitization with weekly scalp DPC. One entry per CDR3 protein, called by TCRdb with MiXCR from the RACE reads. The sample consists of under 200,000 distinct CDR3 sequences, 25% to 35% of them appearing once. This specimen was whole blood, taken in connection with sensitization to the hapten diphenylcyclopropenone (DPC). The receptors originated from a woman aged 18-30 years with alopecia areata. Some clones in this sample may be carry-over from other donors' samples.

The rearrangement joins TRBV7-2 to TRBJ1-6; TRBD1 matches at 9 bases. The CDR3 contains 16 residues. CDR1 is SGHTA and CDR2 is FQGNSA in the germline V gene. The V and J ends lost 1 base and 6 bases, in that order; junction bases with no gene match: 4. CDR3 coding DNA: TGTGCCAGCAGCTTAGTCGGACAGGGGTCTAATTCACCCCTCCACTTT. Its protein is CASSLVGQGSNSPLHF.

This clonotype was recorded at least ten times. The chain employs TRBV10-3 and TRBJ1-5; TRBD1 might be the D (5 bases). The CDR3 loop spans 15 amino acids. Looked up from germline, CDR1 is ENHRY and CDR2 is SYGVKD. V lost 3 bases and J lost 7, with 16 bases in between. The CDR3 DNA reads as TGTGCCATCAGTGAAGGGCAGGGAAAGGGACAGCCCCAGCATTTT. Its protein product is CAISEGQGKGQPQHF.

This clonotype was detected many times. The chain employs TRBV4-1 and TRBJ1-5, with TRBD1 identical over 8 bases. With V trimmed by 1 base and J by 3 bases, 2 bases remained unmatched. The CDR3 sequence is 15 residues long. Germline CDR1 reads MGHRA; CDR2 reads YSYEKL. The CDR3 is CASSQGQGNNQPQHF. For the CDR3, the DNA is TGCGCCAGCAGCCAAGGACAGGGGAACAATCAGCCCCAGCATTTT.

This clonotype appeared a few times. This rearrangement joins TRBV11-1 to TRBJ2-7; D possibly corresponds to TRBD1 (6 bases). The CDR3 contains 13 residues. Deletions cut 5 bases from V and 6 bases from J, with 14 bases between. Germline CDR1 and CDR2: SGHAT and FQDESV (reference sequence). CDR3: CASSRLQGIEQYF. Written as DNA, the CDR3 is TGTGCCAGCAGCCGCTTACAGGGAATCGAGCAGTACTTC.

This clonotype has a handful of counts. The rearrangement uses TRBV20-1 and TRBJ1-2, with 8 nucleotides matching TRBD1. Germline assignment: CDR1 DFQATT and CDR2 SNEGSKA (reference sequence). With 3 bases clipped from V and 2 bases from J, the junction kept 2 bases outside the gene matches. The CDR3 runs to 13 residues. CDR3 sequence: CSASRQGNYGYTF. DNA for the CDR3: TGCAGTGCTAGTAGACAGGGGAACTATGGCTACACCTTC.

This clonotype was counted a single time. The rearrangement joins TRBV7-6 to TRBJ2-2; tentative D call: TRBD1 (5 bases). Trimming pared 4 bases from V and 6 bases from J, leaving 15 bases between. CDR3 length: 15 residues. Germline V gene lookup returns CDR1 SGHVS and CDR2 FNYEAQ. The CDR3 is CASSWTRVPAGELFF. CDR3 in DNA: TGTGCCAGCAGCTGGACCAGGGTACCGGCCGGGGAGCTGTTTTTT.

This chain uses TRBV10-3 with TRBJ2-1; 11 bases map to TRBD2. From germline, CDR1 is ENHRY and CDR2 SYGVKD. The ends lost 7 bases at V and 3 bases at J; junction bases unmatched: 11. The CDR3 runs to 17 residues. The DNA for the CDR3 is TGTGCCATCAAAAGAGGGACTAGCGGAGAACTCTACAATGAGCAGTTCTTC. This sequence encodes CAIKRGTSGELYNEQFF.

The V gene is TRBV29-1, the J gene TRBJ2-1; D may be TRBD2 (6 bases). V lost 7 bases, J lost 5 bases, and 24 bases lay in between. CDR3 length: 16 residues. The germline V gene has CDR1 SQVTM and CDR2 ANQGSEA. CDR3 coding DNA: TGCAGCGCCGGGGGTAGATTATGGGCAGATAACAATGAGCAGTTCTTC. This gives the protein CSAGGRLWADNNEQFF.

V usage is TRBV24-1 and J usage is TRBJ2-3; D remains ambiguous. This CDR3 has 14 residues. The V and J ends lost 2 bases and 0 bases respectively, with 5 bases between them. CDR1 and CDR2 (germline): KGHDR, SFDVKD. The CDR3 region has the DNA TGTGCCACCAGTGATTCCGCCAGCACAGATACGCAGTATTTT. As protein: CATSDSASTDTQYF.